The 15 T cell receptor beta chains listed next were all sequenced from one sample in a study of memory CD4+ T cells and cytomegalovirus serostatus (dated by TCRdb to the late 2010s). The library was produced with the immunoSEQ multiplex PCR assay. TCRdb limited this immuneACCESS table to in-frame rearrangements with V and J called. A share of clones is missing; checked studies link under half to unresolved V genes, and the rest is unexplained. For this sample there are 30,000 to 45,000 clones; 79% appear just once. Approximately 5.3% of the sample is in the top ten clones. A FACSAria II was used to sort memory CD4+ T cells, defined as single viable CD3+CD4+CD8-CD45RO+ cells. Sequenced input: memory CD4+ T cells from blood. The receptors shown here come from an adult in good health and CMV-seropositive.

As DNA, the CDR3 is TGCAGCGTGGCCGCGGGACTTAACACCGGGGAGCTGTTTTTT. This codes for CSVAAGLNTGELFF. This chain connects TRBV29-1 to TRBJ2-2, with D tentatively TRBD2 (6 bases). Looked up from germline, CDR1 is SQVTM and CDR2 is ANQGSEA. Trimming cost V 6 bases and J 2 bases, with 13 bases left between them. The CDR3 has 14 amino acids.

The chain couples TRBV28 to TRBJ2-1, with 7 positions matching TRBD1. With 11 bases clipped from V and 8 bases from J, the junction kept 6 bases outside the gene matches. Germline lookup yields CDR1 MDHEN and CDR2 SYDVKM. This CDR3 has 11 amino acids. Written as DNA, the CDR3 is TGTGCCTTAGGGGGCCGCGATGAGCAGTTCTTC. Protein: CALGGRDEQFF.

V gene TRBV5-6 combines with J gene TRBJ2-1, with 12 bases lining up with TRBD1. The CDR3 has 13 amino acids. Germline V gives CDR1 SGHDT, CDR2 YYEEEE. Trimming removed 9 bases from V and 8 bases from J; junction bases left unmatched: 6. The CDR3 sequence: CATTGTGGDEQFF. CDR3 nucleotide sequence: TGTGCCACCACCGGGACAGGGGGCGATGAGCAGTTCTTC.

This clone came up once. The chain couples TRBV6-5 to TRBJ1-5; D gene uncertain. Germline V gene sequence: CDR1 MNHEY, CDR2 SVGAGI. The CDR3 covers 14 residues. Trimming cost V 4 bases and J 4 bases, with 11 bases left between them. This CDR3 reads CASSFGRSNQPQHF. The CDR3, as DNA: TGTGCCAGCAGTTTCGGACGGTCAAATCAGCCCCAGCATTTT.

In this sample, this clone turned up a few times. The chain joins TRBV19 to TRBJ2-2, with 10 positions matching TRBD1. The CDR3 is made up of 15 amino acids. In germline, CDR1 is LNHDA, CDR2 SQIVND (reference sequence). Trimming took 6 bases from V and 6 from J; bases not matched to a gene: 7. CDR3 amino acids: CASRRQGAYAGELFF. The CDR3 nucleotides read TGTGCCAGTAGGAGACAGGGGGCGTATGCCGGGGAGCTGTTTTTT.

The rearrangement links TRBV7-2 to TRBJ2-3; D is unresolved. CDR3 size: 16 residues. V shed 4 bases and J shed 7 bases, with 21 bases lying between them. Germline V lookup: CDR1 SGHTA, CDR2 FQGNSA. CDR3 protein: CASSSGAFLNGNTQYF. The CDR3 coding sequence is TGTGCCAGCAGCTCGGGCGCATTCCTTAATGGGAATACGCAGTATTTT.

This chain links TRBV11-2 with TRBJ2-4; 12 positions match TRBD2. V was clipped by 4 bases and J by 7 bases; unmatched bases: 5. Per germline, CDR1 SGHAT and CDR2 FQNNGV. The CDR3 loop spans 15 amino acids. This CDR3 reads CASSSTSGGFNIQYF. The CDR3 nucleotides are TGTGCCAGCAGCTCGACTAGCGGGGGCTTCAACATTCAGTACTTC.

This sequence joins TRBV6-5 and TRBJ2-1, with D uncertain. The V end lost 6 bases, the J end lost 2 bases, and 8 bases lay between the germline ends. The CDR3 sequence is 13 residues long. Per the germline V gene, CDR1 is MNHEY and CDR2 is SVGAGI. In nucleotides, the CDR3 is TGTGCCAGCAGATATGGGGCCTACAATGAGCAGTTCTTC. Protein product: CASRYGAYNEQFF.

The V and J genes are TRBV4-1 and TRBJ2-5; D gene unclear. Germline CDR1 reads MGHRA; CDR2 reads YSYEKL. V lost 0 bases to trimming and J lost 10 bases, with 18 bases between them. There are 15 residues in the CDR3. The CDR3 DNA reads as TGCGCCAGCAGCCAAGATATGACCACGACCGCGATCCAGTACTTC. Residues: CASSQDMTTTAIQYF.

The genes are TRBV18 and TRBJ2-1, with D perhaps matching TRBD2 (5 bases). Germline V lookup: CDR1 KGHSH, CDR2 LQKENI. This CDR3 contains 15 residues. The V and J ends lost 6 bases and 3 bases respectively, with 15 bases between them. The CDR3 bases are TGTGCCAGCTCCCCCCGGGATCCTTTCTACAATGAGCAGTTCTTC. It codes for CASSPRDPFYNEQFF.

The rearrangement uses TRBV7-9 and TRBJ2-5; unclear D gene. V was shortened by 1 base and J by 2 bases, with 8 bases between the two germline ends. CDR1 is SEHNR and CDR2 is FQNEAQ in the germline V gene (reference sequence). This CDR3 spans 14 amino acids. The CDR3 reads CASSLEAGQETQYF. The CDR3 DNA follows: TGTGCCAGCAGCTTAGAAGCAGGACAAGAGACCCAGTACTTC.

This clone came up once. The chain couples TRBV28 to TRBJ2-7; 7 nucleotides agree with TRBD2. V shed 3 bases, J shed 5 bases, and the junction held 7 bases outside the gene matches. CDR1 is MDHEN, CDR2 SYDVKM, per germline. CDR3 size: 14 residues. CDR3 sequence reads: CASSFWRESHEQYF. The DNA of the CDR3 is TGTGCCAGCAGTTTTTGGCGGGAGTCCCACGAGCAGTACTTC.

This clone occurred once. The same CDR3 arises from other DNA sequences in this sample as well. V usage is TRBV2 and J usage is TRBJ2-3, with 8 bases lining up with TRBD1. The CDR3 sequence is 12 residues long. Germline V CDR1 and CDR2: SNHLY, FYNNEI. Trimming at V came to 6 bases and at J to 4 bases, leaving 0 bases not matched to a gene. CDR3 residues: CASRQGADTQYF. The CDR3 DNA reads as TGTGCCAGCAGACAGGGGGCAGATACGCAGTATTTT.

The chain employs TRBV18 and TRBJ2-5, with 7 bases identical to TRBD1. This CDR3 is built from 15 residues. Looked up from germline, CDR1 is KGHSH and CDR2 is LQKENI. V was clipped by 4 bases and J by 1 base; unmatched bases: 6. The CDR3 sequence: CASSLNRDSQETQYF. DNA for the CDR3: TGTGCCAGCTCACTAAACCGGGACAGCCAAGAGACCCAGTACTTC.

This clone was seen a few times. The CDR3, as DNA: TGTGCCAGCAGTACAGGGGGCGGGGGGAGGACTGAAGCTTTCTTT. This translates into CASSTGGGGRTEAFF. The chain has TRBV6-1 and TRBJ1-1; 9 positions match TRBD1. The CDR3 spans 15 residues. Per the germline V gene, CDR1 is MNHNS and CDR2 is SASEGT. V dropped 5 bases and J dropped 5; count of bases not matched to a gene: 9.